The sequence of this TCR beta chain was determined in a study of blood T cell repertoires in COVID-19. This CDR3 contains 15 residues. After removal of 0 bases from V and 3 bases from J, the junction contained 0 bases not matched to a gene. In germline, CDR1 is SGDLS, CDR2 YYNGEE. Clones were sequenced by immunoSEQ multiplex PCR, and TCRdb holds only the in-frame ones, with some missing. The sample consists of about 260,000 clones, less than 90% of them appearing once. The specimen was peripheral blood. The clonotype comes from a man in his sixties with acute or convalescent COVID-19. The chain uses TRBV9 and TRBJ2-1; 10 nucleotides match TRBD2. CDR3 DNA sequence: TGTGCCAGCAGCGTAGCTAGCGGGGGCTACAATGAGCAGTTCTTC. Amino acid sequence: CASSVASGGYNEQFF.